This T cell receptor beta chain is from a study of shared clonotypes between healthy human individuals. General observations from the study: On the whole, naive subsets had larger estimated richness than memory subsets had.

Only in-frame clones appear in the TCRdb table, and some are missing; sequencing was by immunoSEQ multiplex PCR. In the table there are around 88,000 clones, around 67% of which are singletons. The CDR3 covers 15 residues. The germline V gene has CDR1 LNHNV and CDR2 YYDKDF (reference sequence). The V end was cut by 0 bases, the J end by 6 bases, with 12 bases between. About this clone: The antigen remains undetermined.

CD45RO+ cells joined CCR7-negative CD45RA+ TemRA cells to form CD8 memory. Sequencing was performed on memory CD8+ T cells sorted from blood. Subset in this sample: CD45RO+ cells pooled with CCR7-negative TemRA cells. The chain carries TRBV15 and TRBJ2-1; D unclear. The origin of this receptor is a man aged 25 to 40 in good health. The CDR3 DNA is TGTGCCACCAGCAGAGATCTTATTAGTAGCAATGAGCAGTTCTTC. Translating gives CATSRDLISSNEQFF. Looking up the rest from reference TRBV15 and TRBJ2-1 gives the full variable domain: DAMVIQNPRYQVTQFGKPVTLSCSQTLNHNVMYWYQQKSSQAPKLLFHYYDKDFNNEADTPDNFQSRRPNTSFCFLDIRSPGLGDTAMYLCATSRDLISSNEQFFGPGTRLTVL.